This T cell receptor beta chain is drawn from a study of T-cell memory formation after mild COVID-19. V lost 7 bases, J lost 1 base, and 10 bases lay in between. The CDR3 has 13 amino acids. The germline gives CDR1 MNHNS, CDR2 SASEGT. About this clonotype itself: No antigen is known for it.

After 5'RACE with constant-segment primers, TCR alpha and TCR beta cDNA libraries carrying sample barcodes and UMIs were obtained. In TCRdb, the 5' RACE reads were re-called with MiXCR into one record per CDR3 protein. The table lists roughly 130,000 distinct CDR3 sequences, about a sixth of them singletons, with approximately 5% in the top ten. Overall study results and limits: Clones that got smaller from day 15 to 85 had even CD4/CD8, while clones growing later tipped toward CD4+. Pre-infection memory harbored some responding clones, suggesting cross-reactive memory joined.

The chain combines TRBV6-1 with TRBJ1-1, with TRBD1 as a possible D gene (6 bases). This TCR came from a man aged 18 to 30 who had mild COVID-19 (a few samples of this study predate the infection). Cell type and time point are not known. Sequencing was performed on PBMCs or a T cell subset sorted from them (not recorded which). CDR3 nucleotides: TGTGCCAGCAATGGACAGCCGAACACTGAAGCTTTCTTT. This encodes CASNGQPNTEAFF.